These 10 T cell receptor beta chains were sequenced from one sample in a study of beta chain features in type 1 diabetes. The isolated RNA, all of it, was reverse transcribed, so expressed TCRB transcripts were what got sequenced. Sequencing was performed with immunoSEQ multiplex PCR; in TCRdb, only in-frame clones are kept and a portion is missing. Among 850,000 to 900,000 clones, 17% were seen once, and the ten largest hold about 0.02%. Sequenced sample: naive CD4+ T cells from blood. Source of these receptors: a woman aged 18-29 years in good health.

The chain has TRBV9 and TRBJ2-1; 8 nucleotides agree with TRBD1. The CDR3 sequence is 14 residues long. Germline assignment: CDR1 SGDLS and CDR2 YYNGEE. V lost 6 bases, J lost 6 bases, and 8 bases stayed unmatched. CDR3 amino acids: CASNPQGARNEQFF. The CDR3 nucleotides read TGTGCCAGCAATCCTCAGGGGGCGCGCAATGAGCAGTTCTTC.

Only a few counts were recorded for this clone. The junction differs from germline at one of its ends, possibly a read error. V is TRBV28 and J is TRBJ2-7, with 9 bases lining up with TRBD1. Germline V lookup: CDR1 MDHEN, CDR2 SYDVKM. The CDR3 is 11 amino acids. The CDR3 nucleotides are TGTGCCAGCAGTCGCACAGGGGGCATGGACTTC. It encodes CASSRTGGMDF. Looking up the rest from reference TRBV28 and TRBJ2-7 gives the full variable domain: DVKVTQSSRYLVKRTGEKVFLECVQDMDHENMFWYRQDPGLGLRLIYFSYDVKMKEKGDIPEGYSVSREKKERFSLILESASTNQTSMYLCASSRTGGMDFGPGTRLTVT.

A few counts support this clone. The chain links TRBV7-2 to TRBJ2-5, with TRBD2 matching over 8 bases. Trimming cost V 1 base and J 6 bases; bases outside gene matches: 7. The CDR3 sequence is 15 residues long. CDR1 is SGHTA and CDR2 is FQGNSA in the germline V gene. CDR3 sequence: CASSLDPGGVKTQYF. The CDR3 region has the DNA TGTGCCAGCAGCTTAGATCCGGGAGGGGTGAAGACCCAGTACTTC.

The V and J genes are TRBV6-5 and TRBJ2-7; D remains unclear. With 0 bases removed from V and 2 bases from J, the gap between germline ends came to 11 bases. The CDR3 runs 15 residues. CDR1 is MNHEY and CDR2 is SVGAGI in the germline V gene. CDR3 coding DNA: TGTGCCAGCAGTTACTCGATTGGCCTCACCTACGAGCAGTACTTC. It translates to CASSYSIGLTYEQYF.

The chain recombines TRBV27 with TRBJ1-3, with a tentative D call TRBD1 (6 bases). V shed 7 bases and J shed 3 bases, with 16 bases lying between them. This CDR3 has 15 amino acids. Germline CDR1 reads MNHEY; CDR2 reads SMNVEV (reference sequence). The CDR3 here is CASKFNREGGNTIYF. The CDR3 DNA sequence: TGTGCCAGCAAATTCAACAGGGAAGGTGGAAACACCATATATTTT.

This clone was observed a few times. The genes are TRBV27 and TRBJ1-2; 8 nucleotides line up with TRBD1. V gave up 6 bases and J gave up 1 base; unmatched junction bases: 4. Germline CDR1 MNHEY, CDR2 SMNVEV (reference sequence). The CDR3 length is 14 residues. Here the CDR3 reads CASRKQGGNYGYTF. CDR3 bases: TGTGCCAGCAGAAAACAGGGGGGTAACTATGGCTACACCTTC.

V and J are TRBV6-6 and TRBJ1-1, with D perhaps TRBD1 (5 bases). Germline V CDR1 and CDR2: MNHNY, SVGAGI (reference sequence). The length of the CDR3 is 16 residues. Trimming removed 0 bases at V and 0 bases at J, with 11 bases between. CDR3 in DNA: TGTGCCAGCAGTTACTCGTTGGGGACCATGAACACTGAAGCTTTCTTT. Its translation is CASSYSLGTMNTEAFF.

The gene calls are TRBV7-2 and TRBJ1-2; no reliable D call. V was shortened by 1 base and J by 4 bases, with 10 bases between the two germline ends. CDR1 is SGHTA and CDR2 is FQGNSA in the germline V gene. The CDR3 length is 14 residues. In nucleotides, the CDR3 is TGTGCCAGCAGCTTAGAGCGGACGGCCTATGGCTACACCTTC. This sequence encodes CASSLERTAYGYTF.

This clone showed up just a few times. The chain combines TRBV28 with TRBJ2-7; 9 nucleotides agree with TRBD2. CDR3 length equals 16 residues. The trim removed 5 bases at V and 0 bases at J, leaving 8 bases unmatched. CDR1 is MDHEN and CDR2 is SYDVKM in the germline V gene. The CDR3 is CASSQSTSGNSYEQYF. CDR3 bases: TGTGCCAGCAGTCAGTCGACTAGCGGAAACTCCTACGAGCAGTACTTC.

This clone came up a few times. The chain carries TRBV19 and TRBJ2-3; D remains unclear. Germline CDR1 is LNHDA and CDR2 is SQIVND (reference sequence). The CDR3 extends over 16 amino acids. V was shortened by 0 bases and J by 4 bases, with 14 bases between the two germline ends. This chain's CDR3 is CASSIDHRTPADTQYF. CDR3 bases: TGTGCCAGTAGTATAGATCATCGAACCCCGGCAGATACGCAGTATTTT.